This T cell receptor beta chain was observed in a study of blood T cell repertoires in COVID-19. Overall study context: Donors in the United States, Italy and Spain gave samples during acute or convalescent COVID-19.

The CDR3 is 16 amino acids. J lost 3 bases, V lost 2 bases, and 6 bases had no gene match. The germline V gene encodes CDR1 SGHDT and CDR2 YYEEEE. In the original analysis: The authors estimated nucleated cell counts from reference gene primer amplification. Measured with immunoSEQ multiplex PCR; TCRdb has only the in-frame clones, and not every one. The V and J calls and clone size were taken over from that table, and D and trimming were inferred from the DNA. This sample has some 340,000 clones, with over 75% found just once. Recruitment covered fewer than 25 US areas and drew participants whose ages spanned 18 to 89 years.

The receptor was isolated from a woman in her 30s who had recovered from COVID-19. Sequencing input: PBMCs or T cells enriched from blood (not recorded which). V gene TRBV5-6 combines with J gene TRBJ1-2; 11 bases align to TRBD1. This CDR3 reads CASSLLRDRGDYGYTF. CDR3 sequence (DNA): TGTGCCAGCAGCTTATTAAGGGACAGGGGGGACTATGGCTACACCTTC.